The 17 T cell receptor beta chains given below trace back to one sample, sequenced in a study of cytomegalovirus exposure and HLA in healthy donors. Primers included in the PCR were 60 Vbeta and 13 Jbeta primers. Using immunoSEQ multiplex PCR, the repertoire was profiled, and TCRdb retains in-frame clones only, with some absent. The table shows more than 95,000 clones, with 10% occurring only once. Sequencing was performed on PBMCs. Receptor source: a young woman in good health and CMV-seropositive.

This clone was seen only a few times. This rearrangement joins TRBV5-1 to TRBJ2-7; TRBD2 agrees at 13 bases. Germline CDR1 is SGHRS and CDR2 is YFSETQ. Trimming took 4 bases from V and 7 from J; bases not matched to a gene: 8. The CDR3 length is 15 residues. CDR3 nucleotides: TGCGCCAGCAGCGGGTGGACTAGCGGGAGTTTGGAGCAGTACTTC. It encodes CASSGWTSGSLEQYF.

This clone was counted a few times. This CDR3 reads CASSSWASTDTQYF. The DNA of the CDR3 is TGCGCCAGCAGCTCATGGGCAAGCACAGATACGCAGTATTTT. J is TRBJ2-3 and V is TRBV5-1, with D unresolved. Germline assignment: CDR1 SGHRS and CDR2 YFSETQ. The CDR3 contains 14 residues. V lost 3 bases and J lost 0, with 8 bases in between.

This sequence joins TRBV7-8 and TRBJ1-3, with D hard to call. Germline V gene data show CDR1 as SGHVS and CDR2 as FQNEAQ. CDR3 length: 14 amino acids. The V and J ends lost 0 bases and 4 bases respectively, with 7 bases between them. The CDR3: CASSLAHSGNTIYF. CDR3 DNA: TGTGCCAGCAGCTTAGCTCACTCCGGAAACACCATATATTTT.

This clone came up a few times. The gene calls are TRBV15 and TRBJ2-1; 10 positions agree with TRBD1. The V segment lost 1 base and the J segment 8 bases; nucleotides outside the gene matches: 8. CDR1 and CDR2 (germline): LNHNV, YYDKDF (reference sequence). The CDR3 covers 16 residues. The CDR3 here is CATSRGLTGGLDEQFF. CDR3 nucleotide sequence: TGTGCCACCAGCAGAGGTCTGACAGGGGGCTTGGATGAGCAGTTCTTC.

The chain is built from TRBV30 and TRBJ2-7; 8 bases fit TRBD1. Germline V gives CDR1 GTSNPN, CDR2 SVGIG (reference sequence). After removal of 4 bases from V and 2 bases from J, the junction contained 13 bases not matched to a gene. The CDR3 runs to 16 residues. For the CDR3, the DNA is TGTGCCTGGACCCCATTTTGGGGGACAGGAGCCTACGAGCAGTACTTC. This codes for CAWTPFWGTGAYEQYF.

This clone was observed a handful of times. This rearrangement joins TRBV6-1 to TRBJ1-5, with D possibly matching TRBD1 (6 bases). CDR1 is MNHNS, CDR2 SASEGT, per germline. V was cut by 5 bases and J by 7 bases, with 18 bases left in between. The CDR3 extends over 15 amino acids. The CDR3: CASSPRRGGSQPQHF. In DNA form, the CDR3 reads TGTGCCAGCAGTCCACGACGGGGGGGCTCACAGCCCCAGCATTTT.

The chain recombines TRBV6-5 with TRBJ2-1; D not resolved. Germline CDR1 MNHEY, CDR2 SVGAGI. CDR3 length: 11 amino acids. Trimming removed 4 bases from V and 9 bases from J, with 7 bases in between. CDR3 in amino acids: CASSLNSEQFF. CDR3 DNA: TGTGCCAGCAGTTTAAACAGTGAGCAGTTCTTC.

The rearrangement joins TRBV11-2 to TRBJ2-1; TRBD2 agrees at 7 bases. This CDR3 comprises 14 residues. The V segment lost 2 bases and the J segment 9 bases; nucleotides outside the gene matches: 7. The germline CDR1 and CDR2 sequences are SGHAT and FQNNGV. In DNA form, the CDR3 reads TGTGCCAGCAGCTTAAAGACGGCGGGAGTTGAGCAGTTCTTC. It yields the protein CASSLKTAGVEQFF.

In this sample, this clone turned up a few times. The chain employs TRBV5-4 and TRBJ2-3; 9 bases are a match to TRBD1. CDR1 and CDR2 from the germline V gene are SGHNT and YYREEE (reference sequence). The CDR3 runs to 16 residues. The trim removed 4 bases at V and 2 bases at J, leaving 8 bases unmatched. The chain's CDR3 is CASSPSGTGFTDTQYF. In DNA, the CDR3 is TGTGCCAGCAGCCCTTCCGGGACAGGGTTCACAGATACGCAGTATTTT.

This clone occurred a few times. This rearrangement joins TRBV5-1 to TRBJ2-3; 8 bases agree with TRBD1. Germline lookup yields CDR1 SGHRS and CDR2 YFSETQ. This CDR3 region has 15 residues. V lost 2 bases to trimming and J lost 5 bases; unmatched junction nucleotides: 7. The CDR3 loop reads CASSFQGARIDTQYF. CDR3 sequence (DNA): TGCGCCAGCAGCTTTCAGGGGGCGCGTATAGATACGCAGTATTTT.

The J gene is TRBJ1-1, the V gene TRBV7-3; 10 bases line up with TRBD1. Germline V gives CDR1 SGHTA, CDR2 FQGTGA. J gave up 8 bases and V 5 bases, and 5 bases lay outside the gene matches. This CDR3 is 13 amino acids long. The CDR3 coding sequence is TGTGCCAGCAGCCCCCGGGACAGGGGAGAAGCTTTCTTT. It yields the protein CASSPRDRGEAFF.

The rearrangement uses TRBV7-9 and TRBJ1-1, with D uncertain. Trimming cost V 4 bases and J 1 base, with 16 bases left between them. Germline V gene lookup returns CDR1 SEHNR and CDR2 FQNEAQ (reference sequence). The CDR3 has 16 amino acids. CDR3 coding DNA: TGTGCCAGCAGCTCAGCGGTTTGGGGAGGGAACACTGAAGCTTTCTTT. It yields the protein CASSSAVWGGNTEAFF.

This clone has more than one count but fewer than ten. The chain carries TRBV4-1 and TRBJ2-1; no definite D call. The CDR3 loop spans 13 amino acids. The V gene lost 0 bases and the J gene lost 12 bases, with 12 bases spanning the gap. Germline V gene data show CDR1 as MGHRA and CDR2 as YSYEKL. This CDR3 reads CASSQEVKLRQFF. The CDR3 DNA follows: TGCGCCAGCAGCCAAGAAGTCAAGCTTAGGCAGTTCTTC.

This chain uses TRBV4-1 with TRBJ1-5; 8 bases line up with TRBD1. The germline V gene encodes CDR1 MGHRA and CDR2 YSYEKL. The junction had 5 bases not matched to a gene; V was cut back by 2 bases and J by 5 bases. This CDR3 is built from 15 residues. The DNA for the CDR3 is TGCGCCAGCAGCCAATTTGTACAGGGGGATCAGCCCCAGCATTTT. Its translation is CASSQFVQGDQPQHF.

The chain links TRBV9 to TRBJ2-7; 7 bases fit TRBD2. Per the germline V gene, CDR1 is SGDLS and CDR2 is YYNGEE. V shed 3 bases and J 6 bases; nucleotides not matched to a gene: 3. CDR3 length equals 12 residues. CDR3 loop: CASSAGGTEQYF. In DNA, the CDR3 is TGTGCCAGCAGCGCGGGGGGTACCGAGCAGTACTTC. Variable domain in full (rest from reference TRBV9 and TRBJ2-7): DSGVTQTPKHLITATGQRVTLRCSPRSGDLSVYWYQQSLDQGLQFLIQYYNGEERAKGNILERFSAQQFPDLHSELNLSSLELGDSALYFCASSAGGTEQYFGPGTRLTVT.

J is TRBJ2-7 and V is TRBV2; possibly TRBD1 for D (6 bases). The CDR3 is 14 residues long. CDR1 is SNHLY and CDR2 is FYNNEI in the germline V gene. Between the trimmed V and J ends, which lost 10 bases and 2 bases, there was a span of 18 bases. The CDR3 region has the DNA TGTGCCATTCTACTCGAGGGGGTGGCCTACGAGCAGTACTTC. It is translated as CAILLEGVAYEQYF.

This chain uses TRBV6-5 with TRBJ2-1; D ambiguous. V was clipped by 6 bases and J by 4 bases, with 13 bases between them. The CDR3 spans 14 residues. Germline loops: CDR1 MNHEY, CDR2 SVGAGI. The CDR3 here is CASSLSSYYNEQFF. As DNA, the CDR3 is TGTGCCAGCAGCCTTAGCAGCTATTACAATGAGCAGTTCTTC.